This T cell receptor (beta chain) was profiled in a study of glioma-infiltrating T cells after dendritic cell vaccination. CDR1 MNHEY and CDR2 SVGAGI come from the germline V gene. With 8 bases removed from V and 4 bases from J, the gap between germline ends came to 14 bases. The CDR3 is 13 residues long. Time point specified: after dendritic cell vaccination, including at tumor progression/relapse. Only in-frame clones appear in the TCRdb table, and some are missing; sequencing was by immunoSEQ multiplex PCR. The sample records some 90,000 clones, over 75% being singletons. This clonotype was sampled from a human donor with glioblastoma. The chain joins TRBV6-5 to TRBJ1-1; tentative D call: TRBD1 (5 bases). The sample in question was blood, obtained after dendritic cell vaccination. The CDR3 loop is CASAKGVGTEAFF. The CDR3 DNA follows: TGTGCCAGCGCAAAAGGGGTGGGCACTGAAGCTTTCTTT.